The clone carrying this T cell receptor beta chain was seen a few times. The target antigen is unknown. This sequence may be a read error, since a much larger clone differs from it by one base. This sample was included in a study of T cells in Graves' hyperthyroidism and ophthalmopathy. The investigators amplified TCR beta CDR3 regions from RNA transcripts. Primed by the HTBI set, a first-round RT-PCR was run on the TCR CDR3. TCRdb called the multiplex PCR reads again in MiXCR, with one record for every CDR3 protein. Found here are roughly 560,000 distinct CDR3 sequences, 14% to 15% of them singletons; the top ten hold approximately 4.3%. Uncontrolled infection, other autoimmune disease, pregnancy and lactation each barred patients from inclusion. Orbital computed tomography, thyroid ultrasound, serum thyroxine and TRAb, and clinical symptoms together informed the diagnoses. The study's findings and limits: Separating ophthalmopathy from stable hyperthyroidism was achieved by a 13 V-J model. Most thyroid clonotypes with frequency above 0.001 were detected in blood.

Germline-derived CDR1 and CDR2 are GTSNPN and SVGIG (reference sequence). CDR3 size: 13 residues. The sequence came from a woman aged 40 to 50 with Graves' ophthalmopathy. Sequencing input: blood. The V and J genes are TRBV30 and TRBJ1-1, with D hard to call. The CDR3 nucleotides are TGTGCCTGGAGTCCGGGCCTCGACACTGAAGCTTCCTTT. It encodes CAWSPGLDTEASF.